This is a list of T cell receptor beta chains from one sample in a study of blood T cell repertoires in COVID-19. Clones were sequenced by immunoSEQ multiplex PCR, and TCRdb holds only the in-frame ones, with some missing. Among fewer than 500,000 clones listed, roughly 91% were seen once. Sequencing was done on a sample of peripheral blood. The receptors stem from a woman in her thirties with acute or convalescent COVID-19. Both conserved end residues are part of each CDR3. The D gene is left open where the match is weak. Not all rows give a size; the values are once, few, many and, for expanded clones, a class.

CASSLPGANTEAFF | TGCGCCAGCAGCTTGCCAGGGGCGAACACTGAAGCTTTCTTT | TRBV5-1 | . | . | TRBJ1-1
CASSTGWGEQYF | TGTGCCAGCAGCACAGGGTGGGGGGAGCAGTACTTC | TRBV7-9 | . | . | TRBJ2-7
CASSSRGGEQYF | TGTGCCAGCAGTTCCCGGGGGGGCGAGCAGTACTTC | TRBV27 | TRBD2 | . | TRBJ2-7
CASSLVGGAIDTQYF | TGTGCCAGCAGTTTAGTAGGGGGGGCAATAGATACGCAGTATTTT | TRBV28 | . | . | TRBJ2-3
CASSERPDSPYEQYF | TGTGCCAGCAGCGAAAGACCGGACAGCCCCTACGAGCAGTACTTC | TRBV3-1/TRBV3-2 | . | . | TRBJ2-7
CASSINYNEQFF | TGTGCCAGTAGTATTAATTACAATGAGCAGTTCTTC | TRBV19 | . | . | TRBJ2-1
CASLCGRGRPGGLGTEAFF | TGTGCCAGCTTGTGCGGCCGGGGGCGGCCGGGGGGTCTGGGCACTGAAGCTTTCTTT | TRBV2 | . | . | TRBJ1-1
CASSEAGGQRLFF | TGTGCCAGCAGTGAAGCAGGGGGCCAGAGGCTGTTTTTT | TRBV25-1 | TRBD1 | . | TRBJ1-4
CASSLGGVRTDTQYF | TGTGCCAGCAGCCTCGGGGGTGTGAGAACAGATACGCAGTATTTT | TRBV7-3 | . | . | TRBJ2-3
CASSLRESSYNEQFF | TGTGCCAGCAGTCTCCGAGAGAGCTCCTACAATGAGCAGTTCTTC | TRBV27 | . | . | TRBJ2-1
CASSPYYRDTEAFF | TGTGCCAGCAGTCCCTATTACAGGGACACTGAAGCTTTCTTT | TRBV6-5 | . | . | TRBJ1-1
CASSSQGSNQPQHF | TGTGCCAGCAGTTCCCAGGGTTCGAATCAGCCCCAGCATTTT | TRBV6-2/TRBV6-3 | . | . | TRBJ1-5
CSVGLTSILSEQYF | TGCAGCGTTGGACTAACATCGATCCTGTCCGAGCAGTACTTC | TRBV29-1 | . | . | TRBJ2-7
CASSLVRTSGVETQYF | TGTGCCAGCAGCTTAGTGAGGACTAGCGGGGTAGAGACCCAGTACTTC | TRBV11-2 | TRBD2 | . | TRBJ2-5
CASSQAPGLAGGEQFF | TGCGCCAGCAGCCAAGCTCCCGGACTAGCGGGGGGAGAGCAGTTCTTC | TRBV4-1 | TRBD2 | . | TRBJ2-1
CASSLSVSRRLFF | TGTGCCAGCAGCTTGTCAGTATCCCGCCGGCTGTTTTTT | TRBV6-6 | . | . | TRBJ2-2
CASRAQQISSEAFF | TGTGCCAGCAGGGCTCAACAGATTTCCTCTGAAGCTTTCTTT | TRBV6-5 | . | . | TRBJ1-1
CASSVSGGYTGELFF | TGTGCCAGCAGCGTTAGCGGGGGGTACACCGGGGAGCTGTTTTTT | TRBV11-3 | TRBD2 | . | TRBJ2-2
CASSTYTGVSGNTIYF | TGTGCCAGCAGCACATACACAGGGGTATCAGGAAACACCATATATTTT | TRBV28 | TRBD1 | . | TRBJ1-3
CASSYGISNQPQHF | TGTGCCAGTAGCTACGGTATAAGCAATCAGCCCCAGCATTTT | TRBV19 | . | . | TRBJ1-5
CASSLSNRPNEQYF | TGTGCCAGCAGCTTAAGTAACAGGCCAAATGAGCAGTACTTC | TRBV11-2 | . | . | TRBJ2-7
CASSPLPTGLNEKLFF | TGTGCCAGCAGTCCCCTACCGACAGGGTTAAATGAAAAACTGTTTTTT | TRBV28 | TRBD1 | . | TRBJ1-4
CASSQGRKGPNTEAFF | TGCGCCAGCAGCCAAGGGCGGAAGGGGCCGAACACTGAAGCTTTCTTT | TRBV4-1 | . | . | TRBJ1-1
CASSVNRDRENTGELFF | TGTGCCAGCAGCGTGAACCGGGACAGGGAGAACACCGGGGAGCTGTTTTTT | TRBV9 | TRBD1 | . | TRBJ2-2
CASSEGVSVYGYTF | TGTGCCAGCAGCGAAGGCGTCAGCGTCTATGGCTACACCTTC | TRBV5-6 | . | . | TRBJ1-2
CASSLGGRWNEQFF | TGTGCCAGCAGCTTAGGGGGGCGGTGGAATGAGCAGTTCTTC | TRBV7-2 | . | . | TRBJ2-1
CASSGMTSSETQYF | TGTGCCAGCAGTGGAATGACTAGCTCCGAGACCCAGTACTTC | TRBV2 | TRBD2 | . | TRBJ2-5
CASSPRGADTEAFF | TGCGCCAGCAGCCCTCGGGGGGCGGACACTGAAGCTTTCTTT | TRBV5-1 | . | . | TRBJ1-1
CASSLGAGFGEQFF | TGTGCCAGCAGCCTAGGGGCAGGGTTCGGCGAGCAGTTCTTC | TRBV3-1/TRBV3-2 | . | . | TRBJ2-1
CASSPAWTSYGGGQYF | TGTGCCAGCAGCCCGGCATGGACTAGTTATGGTGGTGGACAGTACTTC | TRBV5-6 | TRBD2 | . | TRBJ2-7
CASSVQGHEQYF | TGTGCCAGCAGTGTACAGGGACACGAGCAGTACTTC | TRBV2 | . | once | TRBJ2-7
CASWQSNYGYTF | TGTGCCAGCTGGCAGTCTAACTATGGCTACACCTTC | TRBV28 | . | . | TRBJ1-2
CASSQGLAGFTDTQYF | TGCGCCAGCAGCCAGGGACTAGCGGGCTTCACAGATACGCAGTATTTT | TRBV4-1 | TRBD2 | . | TRBJ2-3
CASSRGPDTGELFF | TGTGCCAGTAGCAGGGGGCCGGACACCGGGGAGCTGTTTTTT | TRBV19 | TRBD1 | few | TRBJ2-2
CASNNRDRPYEQYF | TGTGCCAGTAACAACCGGGACAGACCCTACGAGCAGTACTTC | TRBV19 | TRBD1 | . | TRBJ2-7
CASNPGGSYEQYF | TGTGCCAGCAATCCCGGCGGCTCCTACGAGCAGTACTTC | TRBV6-5 | . | . | TRBJ2-7
CASSEGPIGQKHF | TGTGCCAGCAGTGAAGGCCCTATTGGACAGAAGCATTTT | TRBV12-3/TRBV12-4 | . | many | TRBJ1-5
CASSLSSVPGELFF | TGTGCCAGCAGCTTAAGCAGTGTCCCCGGGGAGCTGTTTTTT | TRBV7-3 | . | . | TRBJ2-2
CASSPSLAPTYEQYF | TGTGCCAGCTCACCATCGCTAGCGCCTACCTACGAGCAGTACTTC | TRBV18 | . | . | TRBJ2-7
CASSPHGGSDNSPLHF | TGTGCCAGCAGCCCGCATGGGGGGAGCGATAATTCACCCCTCCACTTT | TRBV5-4 | . | few | TRBJ1-6
CASSPWGRETQYF | TGTGCCAGCAGCCCCTGGGGCCGGGAGACCCAGTACTTC | TRBV7-9 | . | . | TRBJ2-5
CASSPRGEIDEQYF | TGTGCCAGCAGTCCCAGGGGGGAGATCGACGAGCAGTACTTC | TRBV6-6 | . | . | TRBJ2-7
CASRHTGLGDPNEKLFF | TGTGCCAGCAGACATACCGGCTTAGGGGATCCAAATGAAAAACTGTTTTTT | TRBV3-1/TRBV3-2 | . | . | TRBJ1-4
CASSPPGHPNSPLHF | TGTGCCAGCAGCCCGCCGGGACACCCCAATTCACCCCTCCACTTT | TRBV3-1/TRBV3-2 | . | . | TRBJ1-6
CASSFTTGDPGETQYF | TGCGCCAGCAGCTTTACGACAGGGGACCCCGGAGAGACCCAGTACTTC | TRBV5-1 | TRBD1 | . | TRBJ2-5
CASTPLAFF | TGTGCCAGCACCCCTCTAGCTTTCTTT | TRBV2 | . | once | TRBJ1-1
CASSPGGGTDTQYF | TGTGCCAGCAGCCCGGGGGGTGGGACAGATACGCAGTATTTT | TRBV7-3 | TRBD2 | . | TRBJ2-3
CASSHSGGYSPLHF | TGTGCCAGCAGCCACAGCGGAGGGTATTCACCCCTCCACTTT | TRBV27 | . | . | TRBJ1-6
CAISDLAGTSQQYF | TGTGCCATCAGTGATCTAGCGGGGACTTCCCAGCAGTACTTC | TRBV10-3 | TRBD2 | few | TRBJ2-7